This TCR beta chain comes out of a study of T cell responses to AZD1222 COVID-19 vaccine. The method was immunoSEQ multiplex PCR; TCRdb's version includes in-frame clones alone and lacks a portion of them. The sample shows about 160,000 clones, over 80% of them seen only once. Study outcomes and limitations: Donors were chiefly white British, with a greater number of females, and clonal diversity was perhaps underestimated.

Details on this clone: Its matching antigen is unknown.

The starting material was peripheral blood, obtained on day 0 of AZD1222 vaccination. The origin of this receptor is an adult in good health.

CDR3 residues: CASSVATSGGSHGELFF. CDR3 coding DNA: TGTGCCAGCAGCGTAGCTACTAGCGGGGGATCTCACGGGGAGCTGTTTTTT. The chain employs TRBV5-4 and TRBJ2-2, with TRBD2 matching 11 bases. Trimming at V came to 4 bases and at J to 7 bases, leaving 12 bases not matched to a gene. The CDR3 is made up of 17 amino acids. Germline V lookup: CDR1 SGHNT, CDR2 YYREEE (reference sequence).